Described below is a single T cell receptor (beta chain) sequence and its context. The antigen is unknown. This entry comes from a study of T cell responses to AZD1222 COVID-19 vaccine. Study-wide results and caveats: Most donors were white British and more were female, and clonal diversity was possibly underestimated. CD4 TCRs covered the whole spike, strongest at regions 160-218 and 743-854.

Sequencing used immunoSEQ multiplex PCR; TCRdb keeps in-frame clones, though not all of them. The sample includes about 60,000 clones, approximately 86% of them seen just once. The source was peripheral blood, collected on day 0 of AZD1222 vaccination. This TCR was recovered from an adult in good health.

The CDR3 protein is CASSSRRGPLYEQYF. The CDR3 DNA reads TGTGCCAGCAGCTCTCGTCGGGGACCTCTCTACGAGCAGTACTTC. The genes are TRBV3-1 (or the pseudogene TRBV3-2) and TRBJ2-7, with D perhaps being TRBD1 or TRBD2 (5 bases each). Germline V gene data show CDR1 as LGHDT and CDR2 as YNNKEL (reference sequence). The CDR3 has 15 residues. The V end was cut by 5 bases, the J end by 3 bases, with 17 bases between.